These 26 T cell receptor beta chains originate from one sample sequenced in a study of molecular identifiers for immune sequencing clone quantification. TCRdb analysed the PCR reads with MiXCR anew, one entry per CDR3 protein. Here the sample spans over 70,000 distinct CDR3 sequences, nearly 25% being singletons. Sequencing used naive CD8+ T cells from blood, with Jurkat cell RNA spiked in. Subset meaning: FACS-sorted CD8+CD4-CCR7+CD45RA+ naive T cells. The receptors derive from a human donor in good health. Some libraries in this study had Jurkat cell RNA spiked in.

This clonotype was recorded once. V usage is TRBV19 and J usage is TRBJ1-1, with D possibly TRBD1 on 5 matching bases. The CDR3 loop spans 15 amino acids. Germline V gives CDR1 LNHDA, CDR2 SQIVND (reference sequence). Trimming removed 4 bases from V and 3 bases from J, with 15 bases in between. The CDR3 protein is CASSKVGRAYTEAFF. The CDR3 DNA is TGTGCCAGTAGTAAGGTCGGCAGGGCGTACACTGAAGCTTTCTTT.

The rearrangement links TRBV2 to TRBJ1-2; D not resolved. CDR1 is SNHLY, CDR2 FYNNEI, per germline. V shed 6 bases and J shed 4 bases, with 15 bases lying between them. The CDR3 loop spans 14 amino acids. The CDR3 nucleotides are TGTGCCAGCAGGGAGGGAGGTGGAATCTATGGCTACACCTTC. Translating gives CASREGGGIYGYTF.

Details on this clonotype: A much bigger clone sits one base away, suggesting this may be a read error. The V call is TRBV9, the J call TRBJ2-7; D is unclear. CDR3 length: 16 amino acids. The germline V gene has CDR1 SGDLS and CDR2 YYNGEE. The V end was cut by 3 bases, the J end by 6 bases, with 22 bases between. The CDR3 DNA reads TGTGCCAGCAGCGCCCCACCTGCCGGAGTCGCCTCCGAGCAGTACTTC. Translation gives CASSAPPAGVASEQYF. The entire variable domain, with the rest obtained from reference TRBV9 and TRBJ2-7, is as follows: DSGVTQTPKHLITATGQRVTLRCSPRSGDLSVYWYQQSLDQGLQFLIQYYNGEERAKGNILERFSAQQFPDLHSELNLSSLELGDSALYFCASSAPPAGVASEQYFGPGTRLTVT.

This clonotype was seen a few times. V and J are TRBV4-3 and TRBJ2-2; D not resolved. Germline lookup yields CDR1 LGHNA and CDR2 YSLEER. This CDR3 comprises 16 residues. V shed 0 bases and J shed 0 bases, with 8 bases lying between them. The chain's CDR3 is CASSQDSTANTGELFF. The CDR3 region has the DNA TGCGCCAGCAGCCAAGATTCCACAGCGAACACCGGGGAGCTGTTTTTT.

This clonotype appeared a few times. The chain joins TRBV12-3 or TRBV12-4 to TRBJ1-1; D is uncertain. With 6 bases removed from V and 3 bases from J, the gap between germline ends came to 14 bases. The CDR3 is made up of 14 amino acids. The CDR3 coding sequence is TGTGCCAGCAGCCCAGCAAGCCCGTACACTGAAGCTTTCTTT. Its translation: CASSPASPYTEAFF.

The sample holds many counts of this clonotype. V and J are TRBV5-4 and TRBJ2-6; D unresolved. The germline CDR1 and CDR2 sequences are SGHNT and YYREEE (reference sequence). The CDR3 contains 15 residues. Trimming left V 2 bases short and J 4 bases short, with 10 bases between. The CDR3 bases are TGTGCCAGCAGCTTCAGAGGTGGAGGGGCCAACGTCCTGACTTTC. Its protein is CASSFRGGGANVLTF.

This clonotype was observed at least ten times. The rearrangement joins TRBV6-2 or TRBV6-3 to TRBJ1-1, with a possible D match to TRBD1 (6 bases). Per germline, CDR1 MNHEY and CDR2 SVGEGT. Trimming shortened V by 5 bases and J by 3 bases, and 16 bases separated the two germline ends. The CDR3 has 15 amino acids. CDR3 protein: CASSQQGLFHTEAFF. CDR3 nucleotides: TGTGCCAGCAGTCAACAGGGTTTGTTCCACACTGAAGCTTTCTTT.

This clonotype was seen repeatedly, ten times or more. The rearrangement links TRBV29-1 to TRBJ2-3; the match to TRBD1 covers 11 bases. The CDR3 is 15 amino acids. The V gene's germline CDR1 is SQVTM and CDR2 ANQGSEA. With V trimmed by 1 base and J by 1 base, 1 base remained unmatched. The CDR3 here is CSVEGGQGGTDTQYF. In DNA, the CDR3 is TGCAGCGTTGAAGGGGGACAGGGGGGCACAGATACGCAGTATTTT.

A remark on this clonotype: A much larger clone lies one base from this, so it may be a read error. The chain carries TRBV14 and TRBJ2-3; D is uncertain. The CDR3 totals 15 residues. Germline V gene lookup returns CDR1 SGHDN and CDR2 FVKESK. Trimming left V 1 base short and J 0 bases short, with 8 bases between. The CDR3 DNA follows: TGTGCCAGCAGCCAAGGACCGATAAGCACAGATACGCAGTATTTT. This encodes CASSQGPISTDTQYF.

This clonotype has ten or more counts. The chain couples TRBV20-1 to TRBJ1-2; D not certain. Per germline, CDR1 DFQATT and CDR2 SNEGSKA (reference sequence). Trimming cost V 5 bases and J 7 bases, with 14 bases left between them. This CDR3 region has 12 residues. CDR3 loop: CSAPDTVGGYTF. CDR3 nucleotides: TGCAGTGCTCCCGACACCGTGGGTGGCTACACCTTC.

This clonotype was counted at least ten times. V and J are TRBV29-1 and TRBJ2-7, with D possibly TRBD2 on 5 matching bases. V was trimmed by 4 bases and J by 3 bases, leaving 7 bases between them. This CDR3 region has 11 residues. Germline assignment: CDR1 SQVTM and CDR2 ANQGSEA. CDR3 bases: TGCAGCGTTGCCCGGGACTACGAGCAGTACTTC. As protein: CSVARDYEQYF.

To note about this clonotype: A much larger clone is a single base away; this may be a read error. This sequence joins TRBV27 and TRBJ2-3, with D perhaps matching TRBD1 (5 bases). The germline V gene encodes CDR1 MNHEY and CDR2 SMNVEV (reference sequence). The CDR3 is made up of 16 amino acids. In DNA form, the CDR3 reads TGTGCCAGCAGTTTATCCAGGGAAAGGGCGACAGATACGCAGAATTTT. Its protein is CASSLSRERATDTQNF.

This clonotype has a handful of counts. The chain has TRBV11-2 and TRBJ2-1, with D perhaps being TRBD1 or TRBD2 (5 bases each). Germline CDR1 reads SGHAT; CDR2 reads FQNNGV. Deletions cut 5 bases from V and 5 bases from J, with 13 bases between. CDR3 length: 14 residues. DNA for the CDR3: TGTGCCAGCAGCCTGGGACCAGAGGACAATGAGCAGTTCTTC. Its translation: CASSLGPEDNEQFF.

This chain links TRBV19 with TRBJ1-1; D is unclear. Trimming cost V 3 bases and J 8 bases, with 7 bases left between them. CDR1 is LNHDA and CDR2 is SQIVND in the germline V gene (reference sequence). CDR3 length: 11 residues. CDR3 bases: TGTGCCAGTAGTATCGCGGGGGAAGCTTTCTTT. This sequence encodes CASSIAGEAFF. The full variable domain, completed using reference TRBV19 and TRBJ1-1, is DGGITQSPKYLFRKEGQNVTLSCEQNLNHDAMYWYRQDPGQGLRLIYYSQIVNDFQKGDIAEGYSVSREKKESFPLTVTSAQKNPTAFYLCASSIAGEAFFGQGTRLTVV.

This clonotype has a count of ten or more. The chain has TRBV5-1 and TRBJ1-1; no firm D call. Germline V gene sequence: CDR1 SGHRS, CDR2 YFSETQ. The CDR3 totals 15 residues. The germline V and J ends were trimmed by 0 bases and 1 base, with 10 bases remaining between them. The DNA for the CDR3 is TGCGCCAGCAGCTTGGCGCCAGCCCAGAACACTGAAGCTTTCTTT. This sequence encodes CASSLAPAQNTEAFF.

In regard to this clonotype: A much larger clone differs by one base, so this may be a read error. In nucleotides, the CDR3 is TGTGCCCGCAGCTTAGCGGCGGGAGTACGCAATGAGCAGTTCTTC. This sequence encodes CARSLAAGVRNEQFF. The chain has TRBV7-2 and TRBJ2-1; TRBD2 matches 7 bases. The V gene's germline CDR1 is SGHTA and CDR2 FQGNSA. The length of the CDR3 is 15 residues.

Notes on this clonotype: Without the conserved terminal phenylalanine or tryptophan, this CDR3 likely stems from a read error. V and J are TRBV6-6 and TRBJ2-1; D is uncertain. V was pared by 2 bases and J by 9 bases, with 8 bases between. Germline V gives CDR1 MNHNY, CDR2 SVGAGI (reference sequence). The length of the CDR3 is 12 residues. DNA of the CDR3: TGTGCCAGCAGTTACGTGGGGTTTGAGCAGTTCTCC. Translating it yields CASSYVGFEQFS.

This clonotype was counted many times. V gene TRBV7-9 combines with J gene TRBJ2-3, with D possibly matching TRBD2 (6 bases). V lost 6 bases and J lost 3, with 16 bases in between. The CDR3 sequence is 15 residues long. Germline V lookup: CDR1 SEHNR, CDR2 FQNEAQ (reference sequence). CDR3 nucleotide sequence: TGTGCCAGCAGGCCCGCGGGGTCCTTAACAGATACGCAGTATTTT. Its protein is CASRPAGSLTDTQYF. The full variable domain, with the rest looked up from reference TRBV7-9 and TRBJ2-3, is DTGVSQNPRHKITKRGQNVTFRCDPISEHNRLYWYRQTLGQGPEFLTYFQNEAQLEKSRLLSDRFSAERPKGSFSTLEIQRTEQGDSAMYLCASRPAGSLTDTQYFGPGTRLTVL.

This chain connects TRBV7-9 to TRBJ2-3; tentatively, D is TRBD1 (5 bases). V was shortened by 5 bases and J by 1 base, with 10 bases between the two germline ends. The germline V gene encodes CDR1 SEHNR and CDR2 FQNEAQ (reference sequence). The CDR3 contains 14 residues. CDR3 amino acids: CASSPRVRTDTQYF. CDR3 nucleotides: TGTGCCAGCAGCCCCAGGGTTCGCACAGATACGCAGTATTTT. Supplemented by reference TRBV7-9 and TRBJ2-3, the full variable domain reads DTGVSQNPRHKITKRGQNVTFRCDPISEHNRLYWYRQTLGQGPEFLTYFQNEAQLEKSRLLSDRFSAERPKGSFSTLEIQRTEQGDSAMYLCASSPRVRTDTQYFGPGTRLTVL.

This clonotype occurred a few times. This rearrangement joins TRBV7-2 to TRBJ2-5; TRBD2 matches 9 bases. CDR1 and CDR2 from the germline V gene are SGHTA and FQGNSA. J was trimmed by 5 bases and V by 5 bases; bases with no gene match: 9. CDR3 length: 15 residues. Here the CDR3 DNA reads TGTGCCAGCAGCCAAACAGCGGGGGGAGGGGAGACCCAGTACTTC. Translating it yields CASSQTAGGGETQYF.

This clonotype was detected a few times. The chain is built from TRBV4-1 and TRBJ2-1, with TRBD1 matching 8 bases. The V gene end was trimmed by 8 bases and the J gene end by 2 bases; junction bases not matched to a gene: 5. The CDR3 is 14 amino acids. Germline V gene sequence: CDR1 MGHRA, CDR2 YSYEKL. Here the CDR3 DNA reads TGCGCCAGCGGTGGACAGGGCGCCTACAATGAGCAGTTCTTC. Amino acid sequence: CASGGQGAYNEQFF.

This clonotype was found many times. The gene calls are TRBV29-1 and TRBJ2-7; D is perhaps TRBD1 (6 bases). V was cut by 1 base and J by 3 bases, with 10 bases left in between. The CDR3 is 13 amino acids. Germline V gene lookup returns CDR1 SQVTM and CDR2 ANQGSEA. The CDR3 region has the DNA TGCAGCGTTGAAGGGACAGAGAACTACGAGCAGTACTTC. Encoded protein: CSVEGTENYEQYF.

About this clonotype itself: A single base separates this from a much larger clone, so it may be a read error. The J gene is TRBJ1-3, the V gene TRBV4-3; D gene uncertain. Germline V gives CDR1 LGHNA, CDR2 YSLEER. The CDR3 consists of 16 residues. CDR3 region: CASSQDESGIGSTIYF. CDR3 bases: TGCGCCAGCAGCCAAGATGAGTCCGGGATTGGAAGCACCATATATTTT.

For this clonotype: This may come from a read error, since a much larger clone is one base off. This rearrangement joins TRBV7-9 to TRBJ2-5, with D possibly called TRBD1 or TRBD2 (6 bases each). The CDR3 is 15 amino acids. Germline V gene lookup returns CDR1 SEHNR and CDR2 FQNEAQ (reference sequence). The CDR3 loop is CASSSLGGREEPQYF. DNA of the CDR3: TGTGCCAGCAGCTCCTTGGGGGGCAGAGAAGAGCCCCAGTACTTC.

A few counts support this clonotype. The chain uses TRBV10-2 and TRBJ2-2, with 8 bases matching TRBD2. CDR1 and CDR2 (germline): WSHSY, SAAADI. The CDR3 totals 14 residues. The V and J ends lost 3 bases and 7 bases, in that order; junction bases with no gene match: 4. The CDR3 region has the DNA TGCGCCAGCAGTGACAACGGGGGGGTCGGGGAGCTGTTTTTT. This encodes CASSDNGGVGELFF.

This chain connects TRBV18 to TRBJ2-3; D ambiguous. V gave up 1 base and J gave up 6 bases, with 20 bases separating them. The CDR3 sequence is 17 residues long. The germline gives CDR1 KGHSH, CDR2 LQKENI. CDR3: CASSPLLGPTSIDTQYF. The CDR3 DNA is TGTGCCAGCTCACCACTCCTAGGACCCACGAGTATCGATACGCAGTATTTT.